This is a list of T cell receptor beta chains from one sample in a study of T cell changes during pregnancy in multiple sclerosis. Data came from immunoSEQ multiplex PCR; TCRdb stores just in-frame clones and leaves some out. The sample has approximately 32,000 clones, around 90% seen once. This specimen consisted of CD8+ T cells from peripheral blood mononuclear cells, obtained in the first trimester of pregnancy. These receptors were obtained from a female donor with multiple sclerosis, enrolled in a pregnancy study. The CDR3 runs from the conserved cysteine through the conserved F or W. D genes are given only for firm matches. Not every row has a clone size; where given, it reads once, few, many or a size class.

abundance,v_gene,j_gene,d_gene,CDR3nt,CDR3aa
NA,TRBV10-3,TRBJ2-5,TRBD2,TGTGCCATCAGTGAGTCAGGGACTAGCGGGAAGGAGACCCAGTACTTC,CAISESGTSGKETQYF
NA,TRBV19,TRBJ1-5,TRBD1,TGTGCCAGTAGTTCTCGGGACAGGGAAATTCAATCTCAGCCCCAGCATTTT,CASSSRDREIQSQPQHF
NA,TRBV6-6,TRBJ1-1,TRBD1,TGTGCCAGCAGTCACCCACCTACAGGGGTGAACACTGAAGCTTTCTTT,CASSHPPTGVNTEAFF
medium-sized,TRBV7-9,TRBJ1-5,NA,TGTGCCAGCAGCAAACAGGGTAGCAATCAGCCCCAGCATTTT,CASSKQGSNQPQHF
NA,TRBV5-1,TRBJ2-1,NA,TGCGCCAGCAGCCCTACTTATGGAGGAAATGAGCAGTTCTTC,CASSPTYGGNEQFF
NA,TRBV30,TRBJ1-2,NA,TGTGCCTGGGACGGGGGGGTTTATGGCTACACCTTC,CAWDGGVYGYTF
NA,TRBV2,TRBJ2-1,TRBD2,TGTGCCAGCAGTGAGGAGCTAGCGGGAGTGGGGAATGAGCAGTTCTTC,CASSEELAGVGNEQFF
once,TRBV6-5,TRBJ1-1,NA,TGTGCCAGCACCGTACAAAAGAACACTGAAGCTTTCTTT,CASTVQKNTEAFF
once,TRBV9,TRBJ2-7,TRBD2,TGTGCCAGCAGCATGGGACTATACTACGAGCAGTACTTC,CASSMGLYYEQYF
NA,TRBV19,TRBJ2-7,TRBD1,TGTGCCAGTACGGGACAGGCGTCCTACGAGCAGTACTTC,CASTGQASYEQYF
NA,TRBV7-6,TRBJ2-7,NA,TGTGCCAGCAGCTTTAGATCAGGGTTTGACGAGCAGTACTTC,CASSFRSGFDEQYF
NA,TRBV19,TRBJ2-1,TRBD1,TGTGCCAGTAGCCCGGCAGGGGGTGAGCAGTTCTTC,CASSPAGGEQFF
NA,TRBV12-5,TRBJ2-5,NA,TGTGCTAGTGGTTTGGTCGAAGGGGGCCAAGAGACCCAGTACTTC,CASGLVEGGQETQYF
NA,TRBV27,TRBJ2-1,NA,TGTGCCAGCAGTTTTTCTCCCGGGAGCTTGGATGAGCAGTTCTTC,CASSFSPGSLDEQFF
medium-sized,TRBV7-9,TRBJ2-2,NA,TGTGCCAGCAACTCTCTTCATGGGCCCGGGGAGCTGTTTTTT,CASNSLHGPGELFF
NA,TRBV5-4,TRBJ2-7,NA,TGTGCCAGCAGCTTGTGGCCCCCAGAGGAGACCTACGAGCAGTACTTC,CASSLWPPEETYEQYF
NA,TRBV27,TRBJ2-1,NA,TGTGCCAGCAGCATAGGGGCCTCCGCTGCCTCCTACAATGAGCAGTTCTTC,CASSIGASAASYNEQFF
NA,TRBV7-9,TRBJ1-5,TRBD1,TGTGCCAGCAGCAACGACAGGGTGCGCAATCAGCCCCAGCATTTT,CASSNDRVRNQPQHF
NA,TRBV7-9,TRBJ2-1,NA,TGTGCCAGCAGCTTAGGGATCGGGGTTTCAAATGAGCAGTTCTTC,CASSLGIGVSNEQFF
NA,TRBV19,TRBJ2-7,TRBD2,TGTGCCAGTAGTGGGACTAGCGGGAGTTTAGCCTACGAGCAGTACTTC,CASSGTSGSLAYEQYF
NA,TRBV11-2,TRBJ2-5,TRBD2,TGTGCCAGCAGCTTAAGACTAGCGGGGATCCAAGAGACCCAGTACTTC,CASSLRLAGIQETQYF
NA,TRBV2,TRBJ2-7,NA,TGTGCCAGCAGTGAAGGGCGGGCTTACTACGAGCAGTACTTC,CASSEGRAYYEQYF
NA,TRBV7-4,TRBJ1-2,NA,TGTGCCAGCAGCTTTCCTGGGACACTCTCCTATGGCTACACCTTC,CASSFPGTLSYGYTF
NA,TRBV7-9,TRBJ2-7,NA,TGTGCCAGCAGCTTAGCGCAAGGACTAAGCTACGAGCAGTACTTC,CASSLAQGLSYEQYF
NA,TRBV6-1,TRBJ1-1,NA,TGTGCCAGCAGCGAAGCCGGATGGGGCCACCAAGAGGAAGCTTTCTTT,CASSEAGWGHQEEAFF
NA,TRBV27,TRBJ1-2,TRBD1,TGTGCCAGCAGACAGGGGTATCACTATGGCTACACCTTC,CASRQGYHYGYTF
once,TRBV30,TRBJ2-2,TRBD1,TGTGCCTGGAGTGCGCCACAGGGGGCGCGTACCGGGGAGCTGTTTTTT,CAWSAPQGARTGELFF
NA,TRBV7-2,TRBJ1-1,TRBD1,TGTGCCAGCAGCTTAGCGGGACAGATGAACACTGAAGCTTTCTTT,CASSLAGQMNTEAFF
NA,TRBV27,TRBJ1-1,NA,TGTGCCAGCAGTTTATTGCCCTATCCAGGGCCCGAAACGTGGGCTTTCTTT,CASSLLPYPGPETWAFF
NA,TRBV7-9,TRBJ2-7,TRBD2,TGTGCCAGCAGCTCGGGACTAGCGGGTTACGAGCAGTACTTC,CASSSGLAGYEQYF
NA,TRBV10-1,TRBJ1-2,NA,TGCGCCAGCAGTGAGTTTCGCGGAGTTAACTATGGCTACACCTTC,CASSEFRGVNYGYTF
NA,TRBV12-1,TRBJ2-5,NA,TGTGCCAGCATATCAGGCGGGAGAGGGTCAGAGACCCAGTACTTC,CASISGGRGSETQYF
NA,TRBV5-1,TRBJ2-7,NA,TGCGCCAGCAGCTTTGCCGGTAGCTCCTACGAGCAGTACTTC,CASSFAGSSYEQYF
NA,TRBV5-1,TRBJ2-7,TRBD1,TGCGCCAGCAGCTGGGGACAGGGGTACTACGAGCAGTACTTC,CASSWGQGYYEQYF
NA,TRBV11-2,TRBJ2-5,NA,TGTGCCAGCAGTCCCCAGGGTAATCCCCAAGAGACCCAGTACTTC,CASSPQGNPQETQYF
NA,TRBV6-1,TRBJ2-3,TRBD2,TGTGCCAGCATCTCGGGAGGGCCCGTGACAGATACGCAGTATTTT,CASISGGPVTDTQYF
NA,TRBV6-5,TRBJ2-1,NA,TGTGCCAGCAGTCGGTACGGTGAGCAGTTCTTC,CASSRYGEQFF
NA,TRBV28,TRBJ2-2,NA,TGTGCCAGCAGGACGAGCACGGGTAAAGACACCGGGGAGCTGTTTTTT,CASRTSTGKDTGELFF
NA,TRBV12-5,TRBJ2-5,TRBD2,TGTGCTAGTGGTTTGGTAGCAGCGGGAGGGCCGGGAGAGACCCAGTACTTC,CASGLVAAGGPGETQYF
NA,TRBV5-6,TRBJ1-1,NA,TGTGCCAGCAGCTTGAGCACCGGTTCCCTGAACACTGAAGCTTTCTTT,CASSLSTGSLNTEAFF
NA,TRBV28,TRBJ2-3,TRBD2,TGTGCCAGCAGTCCACCTAGCGGGAGTGGAGATACGCAGTATTTT,CASSPPSGSGDTQYF
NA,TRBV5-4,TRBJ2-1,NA,TGTGCCAGCAGCTTGAAAGAGAACCCGGGTGAGCAGTTCTTC,CASSLKENPGEQFF
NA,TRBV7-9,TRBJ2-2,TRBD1,TGTGCCAGCAGTACCGGGACAGGGGACACCGGGGAGCTGTTTTTT,CASSTGTGDTGELFF
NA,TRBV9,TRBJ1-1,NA,TGTACCAGCAGCGTAGCTCCGAGCAGGGGACCTGAAGCTTTCTTT,CTSSVAPSRGPEAFF
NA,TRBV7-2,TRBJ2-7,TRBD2,TGTGCCAGCAGCGAACCGGGACTAGCCTACAAGGGGCAGTACTTC,CASSEPGLAYKGQYF
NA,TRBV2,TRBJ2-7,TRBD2,TGTGCCAGCGAAACGGGGACTAGCCCAACCTACGAGCAGTACTTC,CASETGTSPTYEQYF
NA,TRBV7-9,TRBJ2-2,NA,TGTGCCAGCAGCTTAGGTGAAGGGGACACCGGGGAGCTGTTTTTT,CASSLGEGDTGELFF
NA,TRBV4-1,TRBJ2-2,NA,TGCGCCAGCAGCCAAGCTTCGGACACGAACACCGGGGAGCTGTTTTTT,CASSQASDTNTGELFF
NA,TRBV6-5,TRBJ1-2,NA,TGTGCCAGCAGTTGGGTTGAAAGATGGGGGGGCTATGGCTACACCTTC,CASSWVERWGGYGYTF
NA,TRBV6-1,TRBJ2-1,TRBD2,TGTGCCAGCAGTGACGGACTAGACGGCTTCCTCTTCTTCGATGAGCAGTTCTTC,CASSDGLDGFLFFDEQFF
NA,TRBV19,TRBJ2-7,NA,TGTGCCAGTAGTATTTGGGCAGGGGATGCCTACGAGCAGTACTTC,CASSIWAGDAYEQYF